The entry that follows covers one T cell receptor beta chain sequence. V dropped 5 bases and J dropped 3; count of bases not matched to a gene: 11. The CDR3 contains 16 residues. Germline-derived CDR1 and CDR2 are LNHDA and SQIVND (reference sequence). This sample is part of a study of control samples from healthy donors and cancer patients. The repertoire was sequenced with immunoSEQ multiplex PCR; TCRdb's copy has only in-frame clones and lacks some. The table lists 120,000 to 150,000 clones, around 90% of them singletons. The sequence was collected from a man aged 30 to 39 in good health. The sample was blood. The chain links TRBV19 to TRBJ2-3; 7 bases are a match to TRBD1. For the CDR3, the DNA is TGTGCCAGTAGTCGAATACAGGGGTTAAGGACAGATACGCAGTATTTT. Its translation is CASSRIQGLRTDTQYF.